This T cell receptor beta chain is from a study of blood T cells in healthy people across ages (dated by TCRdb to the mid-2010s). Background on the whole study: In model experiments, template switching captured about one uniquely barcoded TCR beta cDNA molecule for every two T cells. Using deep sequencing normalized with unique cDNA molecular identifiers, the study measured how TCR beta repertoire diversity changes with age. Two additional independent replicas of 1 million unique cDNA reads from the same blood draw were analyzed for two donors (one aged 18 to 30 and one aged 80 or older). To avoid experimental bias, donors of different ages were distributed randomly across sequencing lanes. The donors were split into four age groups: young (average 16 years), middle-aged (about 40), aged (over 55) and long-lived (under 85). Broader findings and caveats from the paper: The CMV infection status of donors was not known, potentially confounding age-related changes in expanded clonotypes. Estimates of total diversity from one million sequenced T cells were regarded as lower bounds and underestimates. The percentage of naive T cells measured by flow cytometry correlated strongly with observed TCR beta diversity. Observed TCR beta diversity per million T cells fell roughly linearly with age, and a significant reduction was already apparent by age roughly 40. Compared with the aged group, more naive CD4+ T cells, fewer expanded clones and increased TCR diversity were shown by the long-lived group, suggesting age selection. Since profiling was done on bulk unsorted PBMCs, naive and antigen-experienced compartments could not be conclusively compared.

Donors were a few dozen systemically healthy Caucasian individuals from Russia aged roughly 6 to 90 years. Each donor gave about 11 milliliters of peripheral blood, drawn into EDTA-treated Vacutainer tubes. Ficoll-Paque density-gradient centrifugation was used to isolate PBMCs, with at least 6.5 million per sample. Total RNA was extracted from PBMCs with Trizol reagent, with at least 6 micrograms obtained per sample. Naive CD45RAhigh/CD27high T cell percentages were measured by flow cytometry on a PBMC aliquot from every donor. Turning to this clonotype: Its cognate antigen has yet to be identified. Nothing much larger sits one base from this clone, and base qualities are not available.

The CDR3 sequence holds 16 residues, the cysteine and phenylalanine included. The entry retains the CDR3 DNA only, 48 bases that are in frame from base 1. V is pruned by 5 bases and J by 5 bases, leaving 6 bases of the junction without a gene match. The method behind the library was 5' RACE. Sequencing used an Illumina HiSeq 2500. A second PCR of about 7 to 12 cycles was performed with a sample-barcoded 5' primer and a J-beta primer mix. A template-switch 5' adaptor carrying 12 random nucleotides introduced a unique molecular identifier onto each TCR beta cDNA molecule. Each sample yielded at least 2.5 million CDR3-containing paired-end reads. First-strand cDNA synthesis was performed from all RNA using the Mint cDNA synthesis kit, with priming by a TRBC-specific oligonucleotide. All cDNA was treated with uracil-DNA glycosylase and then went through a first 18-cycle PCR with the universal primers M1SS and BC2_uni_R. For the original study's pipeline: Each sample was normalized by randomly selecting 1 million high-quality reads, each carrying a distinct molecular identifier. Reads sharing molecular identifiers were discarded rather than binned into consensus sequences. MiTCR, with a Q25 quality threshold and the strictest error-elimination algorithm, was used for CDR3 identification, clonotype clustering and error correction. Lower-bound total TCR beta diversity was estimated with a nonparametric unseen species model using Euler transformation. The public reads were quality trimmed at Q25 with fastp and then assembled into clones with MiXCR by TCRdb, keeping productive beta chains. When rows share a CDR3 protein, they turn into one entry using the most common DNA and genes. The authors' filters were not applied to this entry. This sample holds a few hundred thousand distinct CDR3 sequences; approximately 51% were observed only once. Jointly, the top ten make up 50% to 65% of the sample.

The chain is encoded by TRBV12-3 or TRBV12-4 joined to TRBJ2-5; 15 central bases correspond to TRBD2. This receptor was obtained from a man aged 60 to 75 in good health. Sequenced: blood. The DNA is TGTGCCAGCAGTGATGGACTAGCGGGGGGGGAGGAGACCCAGTACTTC. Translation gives CASSDGLAGGEETQYF.